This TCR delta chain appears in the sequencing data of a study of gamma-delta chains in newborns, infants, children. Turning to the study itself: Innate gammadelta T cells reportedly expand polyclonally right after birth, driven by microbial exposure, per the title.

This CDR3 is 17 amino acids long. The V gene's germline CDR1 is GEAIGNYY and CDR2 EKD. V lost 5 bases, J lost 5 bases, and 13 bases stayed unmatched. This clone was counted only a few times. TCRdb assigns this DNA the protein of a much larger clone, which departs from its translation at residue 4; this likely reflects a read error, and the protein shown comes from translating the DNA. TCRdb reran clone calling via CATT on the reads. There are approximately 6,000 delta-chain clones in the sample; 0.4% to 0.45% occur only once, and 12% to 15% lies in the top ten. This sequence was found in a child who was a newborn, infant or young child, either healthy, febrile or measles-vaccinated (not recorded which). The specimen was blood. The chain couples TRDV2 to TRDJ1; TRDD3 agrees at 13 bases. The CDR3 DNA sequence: TGTGCCTGTGGCATACTGGGGGATACGGAAAGACGTGATAAACTCATCTTT. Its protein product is CACGILGDTERRDKLIF.